The sequence of this TCR beta chain was determined in a study of T cell repertoires in cytomegalovirus infection. As concerns this clonotype: The antigen is undetermined.

Study conclusions and caveats: In two of eight donors, the top clonotype was HLA-C-restricted CMV-specific.

TCRdb ran MiXCR on the reads and lists one entry per CDR3 protein. The table has roughly 45,000 distinct CDR3 sequences, 20% seen once; the top ten hold roughly 20%. Germline V gene lookup returns CDR1 SGHKS and CDR2 YYEKEE (reference sequence). The V end was cut by 0 bases, the J end by 1 base, with 7 bases between. The CDR3 has 14 residues. Material for sequencing was PBMCs, sequenced either directly or after in vitro stimulation (not recorded which). The TCR was taken from a human donor in good health (CMV status not recorded). Some clones in this sample may be carry-over from other donors' samples. This chain uses TRBV5-5 with TRBJ1-2; D unresolved. CDR3 sequence (DNA): TGTGCCAGCAGCTTGGTAGCAGATAACTATGGCTACACCTTC. Its translation: CASSLVADNYGYTF.